The rows below give T cell receptor beta chains drawn from one sample of a study of response to subunit inactivated influenza vaccine. TCRdb independently ran MiXCR on the RT-PCR reads; one entry per CDR3 protein. The sample carries roughly 190,000 distinct CDR3 sequences, around 15% recorded once. Sequencing was performed on CD8+ T cells sorted from PBMCs, taken more than 4 days after vaccination. The receptors here all came from a man between 45 and 60 years old who received an inactivated influenza vaccine. Each CDR3 is given without its conserved first and last residue. The order of the fields is J gene, V gene, D gene, CDR3 protein. D genes are given only for firm matches.

j_gene: TRBJ2-1
v_gene: TRBV14
d_gene: NA
CDR3aa: ASSQDYSAYNEQF

j_gene: TRBJ1-1
v_gene: TRBV6-6
d_gene: NA
CDR3aa: ASRTGTEAF

j_gene: TRBJ2-1
v_gene: TRBV6-2/TRBV6-3
d_gene: NA
CDR3aa: ASSTPVMGSSYNEQF

j_gene: TRBJ2-7
v_gene: TRBV12-3/TRBV12-4
d_gene: NA
CDR3aa: ASSLQFSSYEQY

j_gene: TRBJ2-3
v_gene: TRBV28
d_gene: TRBD2
CDR3aa: ASSSFWTSGSLSTDTQY

j_gene: TRBJ2-7
v_gene: TRBV20-1
d_gene: NA
CDR3aa: SVPPGDSYEQY

j_gene: TRBJ2-7
v_gene: TRBV28
d_gene: NA
CDR3aa: ASSPTTYEQY

j_gene: TRBJ2-3
v_gene: TRBV7-6
d_gene: NA
CDR3aa: ASSLYVTDTQY

j_gene: TRBJ1-5
v_gene: TRBV4-3
d_gene: NA
CDR3aa: ASSQDRGWYQPQH

j_gene: TRBJ2-7
v_gene: TRBV12-3/TRBV12-4
d_gene: TRBD2
CDR3aa: ASSSGLAGYEQY

j_gene: TRBJ1-3
v_gene: TRBV10-3
d_gene: NA
CDR3aa: AIRATGFSGNTIY

j_gene: TRBJ1-6
v_gene: TRBV5-6
d_gene: NA
CDR3aa: ASSMEHTSYNSPLH

j_gene: TRBJ2-7
v_gene: TRBV7-6
d_gene: NA
CDR3aa: ASSFGTDTYEQY

j_gene: TRBJ1-5
v_gene: TRBV20-1
d_gene: NA
CDR3aa: SVGKGSQLQH

j_gene: TRBJ2-2
v_gene: TRBV7-7
d_gene: TRBD1
CDR3aa: ASSAGPDRGRQGELF

j_gene: TRBJ2-3
v_gene: TRBV12-3/TRBV12-4
d_gene: NA
CDR3aa: ASSWLGTDTQY

j_gene: TRBJ1-1
v_gene: TRBV14
d_gene: NA
CDR3aa: ASSQDHMNTEAF

j_gene: TRBJ2-2
v_gene: TRBV2
d_gene: TRBD2
CDR3aa: ASSNSAGGPSGELF

j_gene: TRBJ2-1
v_gene: TRBV24-1
d_gene: NA
CDR3aa: ATSDPSSYNEQF

j_gene: TRBJ1-2
v_gene: TRBV12-3/TRBV12-4
d_gene: TRBD1
CDR3aa: ASSHLGGTETYGYT

j_gene: TRBJ1-1
v_gene: TRBV4-1
d_gene: TRBD1
CDR3aa: ASTRPGQSDTEAF

j_gene: TRBJ2-3
v_gene: TRBV30
d_gene: NA
CDR3aa: AWSVRGGPDTQY

j_gene: TRBJ2-1
v_gene: TRBV4-3
d_gene: TRBD1
CDR3aa: ASSQSTGSYNEQF

j_gene: TRBJ2-7
v_gene: TRBV11-2
d_gene: TRBD1
CDR3aa: ASSFHGTGSYEQY

j_gene: TRBJ2-5
v_gene: TRBV15
d_gene: TRBD2
CDR3aa: ATSSGGTSGGHETQY

j_gene: TRBJ1-1
v_gene: TRBV28
d_gene: NA
CDR3aa: AVEQGGRFTEAF

j_gene: TRBJ2-1
v_gene: TRBV11-2
d_gene: TRBD2
CDR3aa: ASSNPVRESYNEQF

j_gene: TRBJ1-5
v_gene: TRBV5-5
d_gene: TRBD1
CDR3aa: ASSDTGGTQPQH

j_gene: TRBJ2-1
v_gene: TRBV7-9
d_gene: TRBD1
CDR3aa: ASSLEGATEQF

j_gene: TRBJ2-7
v_gene: TRBV15
d_gene: NA
CDR3aa: ATSRDRGRGYEQY

j_gene: TRBJ2-7
v_gene: TRBV7-2
d_gene: TRBD2
CDR3aa: ASSVTSGSLVEQY

j_gene: TRBJ2-2
v_gene: TRBV6-1
d_gene: NA
CDR3aa: ASSETEVRQTNTGELF

j_gene: TRBJ2-5
v_gene: TRBV4-3
d_gene: TRBD2
CDR3aa: ASSQGGGAQETQY

j_gene: TRBJ1-5
v_gene: TRBV28
d_gene: NA
CDR3aa: ASSLETGPGNQPQH

j_gene: TRBJ2-7
v_gene: TRBV29-1
d_gene: TRBD1
CDR3aa: SVTGALAYEQY

j_gene: TRBJ2-1
v_gene: TRBV15
d_gene: NA
CDR3aa: ATSRDRQGPYNEQF

j_gene: TRBJ2-1
v_gene: TRBV6-5
d_gene: TRBD2
CDR3aa: ASSYPSGVRFEQF

j_gene: TRBJ2-1
v_gene: TRBV7-6
d_gene: TRBD2
CDR3aa: ASSIYPGTSGSINEQF

j_gene: TRBJ2-2
v_gene: TRBV21-1
d_gene: NA
CDR3aa: ASSAWGRDDTGELF